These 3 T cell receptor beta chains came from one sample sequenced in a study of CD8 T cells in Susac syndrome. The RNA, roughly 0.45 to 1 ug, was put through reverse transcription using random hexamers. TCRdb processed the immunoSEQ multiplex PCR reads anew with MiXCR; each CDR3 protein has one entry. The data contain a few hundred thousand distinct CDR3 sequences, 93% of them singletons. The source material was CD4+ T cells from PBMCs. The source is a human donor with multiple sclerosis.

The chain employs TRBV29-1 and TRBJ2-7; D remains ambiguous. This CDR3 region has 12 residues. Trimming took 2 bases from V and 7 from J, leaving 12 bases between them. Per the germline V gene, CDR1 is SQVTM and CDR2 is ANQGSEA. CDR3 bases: TGCAGCGTTGAAAACGGCCCCGGAGAGCAGTACGTC. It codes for CSVENGPGEQYV.

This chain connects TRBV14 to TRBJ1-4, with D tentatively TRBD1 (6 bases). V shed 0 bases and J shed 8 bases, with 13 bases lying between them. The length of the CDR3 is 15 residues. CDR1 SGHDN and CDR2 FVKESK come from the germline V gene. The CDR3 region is CASSQESGAGEKLFF. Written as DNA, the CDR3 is TGTGCCAGCAGCCAAGAGTCAGGGGCGGGGGAAAAACTGTTTTTT.

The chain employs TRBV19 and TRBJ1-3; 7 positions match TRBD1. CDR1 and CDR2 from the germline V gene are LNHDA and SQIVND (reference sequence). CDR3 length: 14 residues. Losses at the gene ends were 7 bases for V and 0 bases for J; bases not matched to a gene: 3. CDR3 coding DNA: TGTGCCAGTAAGGAGGGGGCCTCTGGAAACACCATATATTTT. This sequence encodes CASKEGASGNTIYF.